This is a list of T cell receptor beta chains from one sample in a study of blood T cell repertoires in COVID-19. Sequencing was performed with immunoSEQ multiplex PCR; in TCRdb, only in-frame clones are kept and a portion is missing. The table includes roughly 400,000 clones, roughly nine tenths detected once. Sequencing input: PBMCs or T cells enriched from blood (not recorded which). These receptors were obtained from a woman aged 25 to 39 who had recovered from COVID-19. Both conserved end residues are part of each CDR3. A D gene is named only where the DNA matches it firmly. Some rows mark clone size as missing; the rest say once, few, many or name a class of expanded clone.

D	V	size	J	DNA	CDR3
TRBD2	TRBV10-3	-	TRBJ2-7	TGTGCCATCAGTTTAGCGGGAGGGGTGGGCGAGCAGTACTTC	CAISLAGGVGEQYF
-	TRBV18	-	TRBJ2-7	TGTGCCAGCTCACCCCGACGGGCCTACGAGCAGTACTTC	CASSPRRAYEQYF
TRBD2	TRBV5-1	-	TRBJ2-7	TGCGCCAGCAGCCCTTTAGCGGGAGAGGCCTATGGGCAGTACTTC	CASSPLAGEAYGQYF
TRBD1	TRBV12-3/TRBV12-4	-	TRBJ1-5	TGTGCCAGCAGGGACAGGAACAATCAGCCCCAGCATTTT	CASRDRNNQPQHF
TRBD1	TRBV27	once	TRBJ2-1	TGTGCCAGTTCAAATTACAGGGGGCGCGGGTACAATGAGCAGTTCTTC	CASSNYRGRGYNEQFF
TRBD1	TRBV28	-	TRBJ2-4	TGTGCCAGCAGTAGGGACAGGCCTAACATTCAGTACTTC	CASSRDRPNIQYF
-	TRBV7-6	-	TRBJ2-1	TGTGCCAGCAGCTCCTCTCAGGGATTGAATGAGCAGTTCTTC	CASSSSQGLNEQFF
TRBD1	TRBV7-9	once	TRBJ1-1	TGTGCCAGCAGCTTAGGCCACAGGGGATTCATGAACACTGAAGCTTTCTTT	CASSLGHRGFMNTEAFF
-	TRBV6-2/TRBV6-3	-	TRBJ1-5	TGTGCCAGCAGCCCGACTTCAAGAAATCAGCCCCAGCATTTT	CASSPTSRNQPQHF
TRBD1	TRBV6-5	once	TRBJ1-1	TGTGCCAGCAGTTACAGACAGGGGGGTGAAGCTTTCTTT	CASSYRQGGEAFF
-	TRBV21-1	-	TRBJ1-5	TGTGCCAGCAGCAACCGGGACAGGGTGGGCAATCAGCCCCAGCATTTT	CASSNRDRVGNQPQHF
-	TRBV30	once	TRBJ1-5	TGTGCCTGGAGTGTAAGTGGGAGGCGCAATCAGCCCCAGCATTTT	CAWSVSGRRNQPQHF
-	TRBV7-2	-	TRBJ1-5	TGTGCCAGCAGCTTAACAGGGTCTCAGCCCCAGCATTTT	CASSLTGSQPQHF
TRBD1	TRBV29-1	once	TRBJ1-5	TGCAGCCTGTGTAGGGTGGGACAGGTCAATCAGCCCCAGCATTTT	CSLCRVGQVNQPQHF
TRBD1	TRBV5-5	-	TRBJ2-1	TGTGCCAGCAGCAAAATCTACCGGGACAGGGTTCTGTCGGATGAGCAGTTCTTC	CASSKIYRDRVLSDEQFF
-	TRBV7-3	-	TRBJ2-2	TGTGCCAGCAGCTTAAGAGGCCAGGGTGGAATCACCGGGGAGCTGTTTTTT	CASSLRGQGGITGELFF
-	TRBV7-9	-	TRBJ2-7	TGTGCCAGCAGCTTACGTTCCTACGAGCAGTACTTC	CASSLRSYEQYF
TRBD2	TRBV6-2/TRBV6-3	-	TRBJ2-7	TGTGCCAGCAGTTATCGATTTAGCGGGGCCTACTCCTACGAGCAGTACTTC	CASSYRFSGAYSYEQYF
TRBD1	TRBV18	once	TRBJ1-6	TGTGCCAGCTCACCACCAGCGGTACAGGGGATTAATTCACCCCTCCACTTT	CASSPPAVQGINSPLHF
TRBD1	TRBV28	-	TRBJ1-1	TGTGCCAGCGCCGTTGGACAGGGGTACACTGAAGCTTTCTTT	CASAVGQGYTEAFF
-	TRBV5-6	-	TRBJ1-1	TGTGCCAGCAACCTTCGCCCACGAGTGAACACTGAAGCTTTCTTT	CASNLRPRVNTEAFF
-	TRBV11-2	-	TRBJ1-2	TGTGCCAGCAGCTTAGACCAGGGGCTGGATTCCGGCTATGGCTACACCTTC	CASSLDQGLDSGYGYTF
TRBD1	TRBV19	-	TRBJ1-2	TGTGCCAGTAGAATAGGACAGGGAATTGATGGCTACACCTTC	CASRIGQGIDGYTF
-	TRBV2	few	TRBJ1-1	TGTGCCAGCAGTACCACAACAAACACTGAAGCTTTCTTT	CASSTTTNTEAFF
-	TRBV3-1/TRBV3-2	-	TRBJ1-5	TGTGCCAGCAGCCAAGGGTCCGAGGGTCCTCATAGCAATCAGCCCCAGCATTTT	CASSQGSEGPHSNQPQHF
TRBD1	TRBV7-3	-	TRBJ1-6	TGTGCCAGCAGACAACGGACAGGGAGCTCCTATAATTCACCCCTCCACTTT	CASRQRTGSSYNSPLHF
-	TRBV27	-	TRBJ2-1	TGTGCCAGCAGGGGTCTCAAGCGGCACCCCTTTTTTTTTAATGAGCAGTTCTTC	CASRGLKRHPFFFNEQFF